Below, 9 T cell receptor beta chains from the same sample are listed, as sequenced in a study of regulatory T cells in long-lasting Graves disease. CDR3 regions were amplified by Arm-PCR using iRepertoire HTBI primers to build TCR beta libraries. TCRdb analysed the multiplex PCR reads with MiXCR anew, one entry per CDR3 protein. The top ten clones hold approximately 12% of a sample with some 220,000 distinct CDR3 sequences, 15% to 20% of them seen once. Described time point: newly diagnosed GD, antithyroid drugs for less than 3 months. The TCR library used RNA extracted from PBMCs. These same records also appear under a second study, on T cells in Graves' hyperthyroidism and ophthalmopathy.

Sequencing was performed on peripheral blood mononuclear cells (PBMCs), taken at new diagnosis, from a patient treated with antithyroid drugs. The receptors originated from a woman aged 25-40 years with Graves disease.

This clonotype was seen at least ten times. The CDR3 DNA sequence: TGTGCCAGCAGCCAAGATCGGGGGGTCTTCTCTGAAGCTTTCTTT. Translation: CASSQDRGVFSEAFF. V is TRBV3-1 and J is TRBJ1-1; possibly TRBD1 for D (5 bases). The CDR3 contains 15 residues. The V end was cut by 0 bases, the J end by 6 bases, with 14 bases between. CDR1 is LGHDT, CDR2 YNNKEL, per germline (reference sequence).

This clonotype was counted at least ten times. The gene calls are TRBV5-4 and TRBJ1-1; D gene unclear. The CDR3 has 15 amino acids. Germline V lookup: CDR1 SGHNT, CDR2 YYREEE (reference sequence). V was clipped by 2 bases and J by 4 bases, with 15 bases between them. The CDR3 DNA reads TGTGCCAGCAGCTTAACCGGGAGCCTACGCACTGAAGCTTTCTTT. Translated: CASSLTGSLRTEAFF. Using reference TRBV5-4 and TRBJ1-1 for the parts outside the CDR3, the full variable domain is ETGVTQSPTHLIKTRGQQVTLRCSSQSGHNTVSWYQQALGQGPQFIFQYYREEENGRGNFPPRFSGLQFPNYSSELNVNALELDDSALYLCASSLTGSLRTEAFFGQGTRLTVV.

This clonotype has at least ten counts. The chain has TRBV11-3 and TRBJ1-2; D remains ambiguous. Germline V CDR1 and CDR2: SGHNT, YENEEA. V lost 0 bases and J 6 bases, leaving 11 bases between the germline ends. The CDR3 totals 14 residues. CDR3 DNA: TGTGCCAGCAGCTTAGATCCAACAGCCCATGGCTACACCTTC. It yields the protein CASSLDPTAHGYTF.

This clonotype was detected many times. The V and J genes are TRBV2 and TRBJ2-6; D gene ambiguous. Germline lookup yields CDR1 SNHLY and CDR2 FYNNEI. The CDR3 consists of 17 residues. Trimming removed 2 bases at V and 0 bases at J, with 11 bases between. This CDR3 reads CASSEQPRFSGANVLTF. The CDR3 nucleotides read TGTGCCAGCAGTGAACAGCCCCGATTCTCTGGGGCCAACGTCCTGACTTTC.

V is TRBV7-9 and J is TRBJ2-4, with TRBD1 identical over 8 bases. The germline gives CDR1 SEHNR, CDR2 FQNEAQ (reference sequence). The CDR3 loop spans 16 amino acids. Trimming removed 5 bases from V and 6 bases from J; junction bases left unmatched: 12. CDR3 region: CASSRFGQGEGNIQYF. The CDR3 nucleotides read TGTGCCAGCAGCAGATTCGGACAGGGTGAAGGAAACATTCAGTACTTC.

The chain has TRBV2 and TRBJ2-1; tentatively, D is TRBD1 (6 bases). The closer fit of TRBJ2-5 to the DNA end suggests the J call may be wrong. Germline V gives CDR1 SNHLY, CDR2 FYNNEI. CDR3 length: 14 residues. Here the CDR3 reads CASSSTGSGETQYF. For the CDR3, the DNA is TGTGCCAGCAGCTCGACAGGTTCGGGCGAGACCCAGTACTTC.

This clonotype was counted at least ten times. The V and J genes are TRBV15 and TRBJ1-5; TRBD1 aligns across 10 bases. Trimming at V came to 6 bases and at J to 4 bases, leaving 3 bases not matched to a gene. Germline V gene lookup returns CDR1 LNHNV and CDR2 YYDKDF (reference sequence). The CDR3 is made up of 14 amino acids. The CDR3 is CATSAGQGNQPQHF. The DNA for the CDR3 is TGTGCCACCAGTGCGGGACAGGGGAATCAGCCCCAGCATTTT.

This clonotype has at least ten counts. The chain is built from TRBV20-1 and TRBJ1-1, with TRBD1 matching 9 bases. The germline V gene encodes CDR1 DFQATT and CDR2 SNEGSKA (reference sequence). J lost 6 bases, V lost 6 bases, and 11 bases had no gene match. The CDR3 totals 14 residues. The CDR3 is CSAPGQGRVAEAFF. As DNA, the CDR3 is TGCAGTGCACCGGGACAGGGAAGGGTTGCTGAAGCTTTCTTT.

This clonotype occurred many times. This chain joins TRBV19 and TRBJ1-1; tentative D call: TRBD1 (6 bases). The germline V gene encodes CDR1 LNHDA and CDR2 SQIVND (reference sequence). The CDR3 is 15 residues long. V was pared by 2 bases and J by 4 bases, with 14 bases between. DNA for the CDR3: TGTGCCAGTAGTATAAATTATCTGGGGGCCACTGAAGCTTTCTTT. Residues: CASSINYLGATEAFF. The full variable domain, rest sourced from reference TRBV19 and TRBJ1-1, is DGGITQSPKYLFRKEGQNVTLSCEQNLNHDAMYWYRQDPGQGLRLIYYSQIVNDFQKGDIAEGYSVSREKKESFPLTVTSAQKNPTAFYLCASSINYLGATEAFFGQGTRLTVV.